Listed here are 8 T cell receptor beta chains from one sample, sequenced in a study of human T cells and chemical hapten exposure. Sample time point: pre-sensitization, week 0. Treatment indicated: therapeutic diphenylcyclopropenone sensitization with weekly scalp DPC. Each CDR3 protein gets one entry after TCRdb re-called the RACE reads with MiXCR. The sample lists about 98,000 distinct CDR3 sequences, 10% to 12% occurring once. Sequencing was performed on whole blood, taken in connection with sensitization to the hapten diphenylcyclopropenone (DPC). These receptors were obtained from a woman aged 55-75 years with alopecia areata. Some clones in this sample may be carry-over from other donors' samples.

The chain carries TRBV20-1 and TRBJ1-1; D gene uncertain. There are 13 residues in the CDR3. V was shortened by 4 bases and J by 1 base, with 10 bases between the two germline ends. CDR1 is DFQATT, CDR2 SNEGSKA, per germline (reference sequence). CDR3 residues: CSANKGGNTEAFF. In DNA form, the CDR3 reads TGCAGTGCTAATAAGGGAGGGAACACTGAAGCTTTCTTT.

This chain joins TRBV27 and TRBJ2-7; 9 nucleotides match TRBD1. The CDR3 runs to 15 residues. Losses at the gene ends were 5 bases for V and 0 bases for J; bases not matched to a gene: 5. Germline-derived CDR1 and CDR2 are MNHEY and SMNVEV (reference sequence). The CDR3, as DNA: TGTGCCAGCAGTGTAACAGGGGGCGCCTCCTACGAGCAGTACTTC. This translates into CASSVTGGASYEQYF.

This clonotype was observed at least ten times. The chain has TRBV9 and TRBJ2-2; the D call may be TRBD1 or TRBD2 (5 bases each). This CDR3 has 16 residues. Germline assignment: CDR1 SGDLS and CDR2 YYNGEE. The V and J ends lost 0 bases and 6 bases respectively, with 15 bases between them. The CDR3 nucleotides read TGTGCCAGCAGCGTAGAGAGGGGCCGCTCGGCCGGGGAGCTGTTTTTT. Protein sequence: CASSVERGRSAGELFF.

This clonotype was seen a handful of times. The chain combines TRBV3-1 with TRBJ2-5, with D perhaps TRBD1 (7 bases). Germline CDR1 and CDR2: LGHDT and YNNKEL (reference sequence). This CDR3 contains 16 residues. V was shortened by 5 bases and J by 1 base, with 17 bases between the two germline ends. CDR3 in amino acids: CASSGEPGGLQETQYF. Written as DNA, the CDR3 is TGTGCCAGCAGCGGGGAGCCAGGGGGACTCCAAGAGACCCAGTACTTC.

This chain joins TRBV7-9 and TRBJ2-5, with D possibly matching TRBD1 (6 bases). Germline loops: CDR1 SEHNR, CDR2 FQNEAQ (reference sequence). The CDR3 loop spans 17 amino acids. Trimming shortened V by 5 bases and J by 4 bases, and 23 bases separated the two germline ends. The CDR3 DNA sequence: TGTGCCAGCAGCCATGGTGCATATGGGGGCCAAGGAGAGACCCAGTACTTC. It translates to CASSHGAYGGQGETQYF. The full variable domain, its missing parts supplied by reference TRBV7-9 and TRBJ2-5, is DTGVSQNPRHKITKRGQNVTFRCDPISEHNRLYWYRQTLGQGPEFLTYFQNEAQLEKSRLLSDRFSAERPKGSFSTLEIQRTEQGDSAMYLCASSHGAYGGQGETQYFGPGTRLLVL.

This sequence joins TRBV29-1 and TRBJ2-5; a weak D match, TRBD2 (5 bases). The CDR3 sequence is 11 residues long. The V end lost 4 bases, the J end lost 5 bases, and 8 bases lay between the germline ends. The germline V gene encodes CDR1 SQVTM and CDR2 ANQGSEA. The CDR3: CSVVQRETQYF. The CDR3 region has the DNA TGCAGCGTTGTACAGCGGGAGACCCAGTACTTC.

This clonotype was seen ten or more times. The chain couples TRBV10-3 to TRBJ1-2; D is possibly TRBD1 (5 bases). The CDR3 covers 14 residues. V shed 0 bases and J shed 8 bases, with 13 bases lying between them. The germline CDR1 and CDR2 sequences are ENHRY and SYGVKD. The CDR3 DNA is TGTGCCATCAGTGAGTCTGGCAGGGACTGGGGCTACACCTTC. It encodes CAISESGRDWGYTF.

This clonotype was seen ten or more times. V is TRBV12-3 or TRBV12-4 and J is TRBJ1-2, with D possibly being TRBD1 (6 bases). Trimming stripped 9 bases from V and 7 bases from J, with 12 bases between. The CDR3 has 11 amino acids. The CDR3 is CASSSTGGYTF. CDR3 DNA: TGTGCCAGTTCGTCGACAGGTGGCTACACCTTC.